This TCR beta chain is drawn from a study of CD8 T cells in ankylosing spondylitis. Findings of the study overall: Some of the motif variants had earlier been found in reactive arthritis patients' fluid and blood. Clones that were linked to disease were CD8+ and were relatively rare in peripheral blood.

The CDR3 sequence is 19 residues long. V shed 0 bases and J 0 bases; nucleotides not matched to a gene: 12. Per the germline V gene, CDR1 is LGHDT and CDR2 is YNNKEL (reference sequence). With molecular barcodes, quantitative 5'-RACE was used to make the TCR beta libraries. Each CDR3 protein is one row after TCRdb ran MiXCR on the 5' RACE reads. The sample lists about 340,000 distinct CDR3 sequences; roughly 15% were seen once. Regarding this clonotype: Its antigen is unidentified.

The sequenced sample was blood, either unsorted or a sorted T cell fraction (not recorded which). The rearrangement joins TRBV3-1 to TRBJ2-3; TRBD2 aligns across 7 bases. This sequence was found in a male donor with ankylosing spondylitis or in good health (not recorded which). The CDR3 DNA sequence: TGTGCCAGCAGCCAAGATGGTCCCAGGCGGGGGACGAGCACAGATACGCAGTATTTT. Translating gives CASSQDGPRRGTSTDTQYF.